This passage covers 28 T cell receptor beta chains from one sample sequenced in a study of shared clonotypes between healthy human individuals. The table came from immunoSEQ multiplex PCR; TCRdb's copy has only in-frame clones and leaves some out. This sample has 700,000 or so clones, with more than 70% found just once. Material for sequencing was memory CD4+ T cells sorted from blood. Subset indicated: CD45RA-negative fraction. All receptors derive from a woman between 25 and 40 years old in good health.

This clone was seen once. The chain combines TRBV19 with TRBJ1-4, with D hard to call. V gave up 0 bases and J gave up 0 bases, with 8 bases separating them. This CDR3 is built from 16 residues. In germline, CDR1 is LNHDA, CDR2 SQIVND (reference sequence). The CDR3 loop is CASSIDLTATNEKLFF. The CDR3 region has the DNA TGTGCCAGTAGTATAGATTTAACGGCAACTAATGAAAAACTGTTTTTT.

The V gene is TRBV27, the J gene TRBJ2-7; no reliable D call. V shed 0 bases and J shed 6 bases, with 12 bases lying between them. Germline loops: CDR1 MNHEY, CDR2 SMNVEV (reference sequence). The CDR3 runs to 14 residues. The CDR3 DNA follows: TGTGCCAGCAGTTTATCGCGGAGATCTACCGAGCAGTACTTC. Protein: CASSLSRRSTEQYF.

This sequence joins TRBV7-2 and TRBJ1-5, with unresolved D. V lost 6 bases to trimming and J lost 5 bases, with 14 bases between them. Germline V gene lookup returns CDR1 SGHTA and CDR2 FQGNSA. The CDR3 spans 14 residues. CDR3 sequence reads: CASRGENAYQPQHF. The CDR3 coding sequence is TGTGCCAGCAGAGGAGAAAATGCGTATCAGCCCCAGCATTTT. The whole variable domain, remainder taken from reference TRBV7-2 and TRBJ1-5, is GAGVSQSPSNKVTEKGKDVELRCDPISGHTALYWYRQSLGQGLEFLIYFQGNSAPDKSGLPSDRFSAERTGGSVSTLTIQRTQQEDSAVYLCASRGENAYQPQHFGDGTRLSIL.

The gene calls are TRBV28 and TRBJ1-2; 7 bases align to TRBD1. V lost 8 bases to trimming and J lost 2 bases; unmatched junction nucleotides: 5. The CDR3 has 13 residues. The germline V gene encodes CDR1 MDHEN and CDR2 SYDVKM. CDR3 amino acids: CASGTGDNYGYTF. As DNA, the CDR3 is TGTGCCAGCGGTACAGGGGACAACTATGGCTACACCTTC.

V gene TRBV2 combines with J gene TRBJ2-3, with a tentative D call TRBD1 (6 bases). Looked up from germline, CDR1 is SNHLY and CDR2 is FYNNEI. With 4 bases removed from V and 4 bases from J, the gap between germline ends came to 12 bases. CDR3 size: 14 residues. The CDR3 coding sequence is TGTGCCAGCAGTGGGCCAGGGGATGCAGATACGCAGTATTTT. This codes for CASSGPGDADTQYF.

The chain combines TRBV19 with TRBJ2-5; 8 bases are shared with TRBD2. The CDR3 length is 15 residues. Germline V CDR1 and CDR2: LNHDA, SQIVND (reference sequence). J lost 5 bases, V lost 1 base, and 6 bases had no gene match. CDR3 amino acids: CASSIASAGGETQYF. CDR3 DNA sequence: TGTGCCAGTAGTATAGCATCCGCGGGAGGTGAGACCCAGTACTTC.

CDR3 coding DNA: TGTGCCAGCACCGAACAAGGTCGGATAGGGGGCTACACCTTC. Residues: CASTEQGRIGGYTF. The chain links TRBV2 to TRBJ1-2; D gene unclear. CDR3 length: 14 amino acids. V dropped 7 bases and J dropped 8 bases, with 20 bases sitting between them. Germline V gene lookup returns CDR1 SNHLY and CDR2 FYNNEI. Variable domain in full (rest from reference TRBV2 and TRBJ1-2): EPEVTQTPSHQVTQMGQEVILRCVPISNHLYFYWYRQILGQKVEFLVSFYNNEISEKSEIFDDQFSVERPDGSNFTLKIRSTKLEDSAMYFCASTEQGRIGGYTFGSGTRLTVV.

This chain connects TRBV5-4 to TRBJ2-3; either TRBD1 or TRBD2 may supply D (5 bases each). The CDR3 loop spans 16 amino acids. Germline CDR1 reads SGHNT; CDR2 reads YYREEE (reference sequence). V was clipped by 3 bases and J by 1 base, with 15 bases between them. CDR3 protein: CASSSPTGRRTDTQYF. The CDR3 bases are TGTGCCAGCAGCTCCCCTACGGGACGCCGCACAGATACGCAGTATTTT. Full variable domain (outside the CDR3, taken from reference TRBV5-4 and TRBJ2-3): ETGVTQSPTHLIKTRGQQVTLRCSSQSGHNTVSWYQQALGQGPQFIFQYYREEENGRGNFPPRFSGLQFPNYSSELNVNALELDDSALYLCASSSPTGRRTDTQYFGPGTRLTVL.

This clone has ten or more counts. The chain combines TRBV15 with TRBJ2-5, with a weak D call TRBD1 (6 bases). The DNA end is more similar to TRBJ2-7, so the J call may be wrong. Germline V gene lookup returns CDR1 LNHNV and CDR2 YYDKDF (reference sequence). The CDR3 loop spans 16 amino acids. CDR3 amino acids: CATSRDLAGAFYEQYF. As DNA, the CDR3 is TGTGCCACCAGCAGAGATTTGGCAGGGGCATTCTACGAGCAGTACTTC.

This clone was found a few times. The sample contains more than one DNA sequence encoding this CDR3. The chain has TRBV2 and TRBJ2-5; 14 bases align to TRBD2. This CDR3 has 15 residues. The V and J ends lost 5 bases and 2 bases, in that order; junction bases with no gene match: 1. Germline lookup yields CDR1 SNHLY and CDR2 FYNNEI. This CDR3 reads CASSRLAGGQETQYF. CDR3 nucleotide sequence: TGTGCCAGCAGTCGACTAGCGGGAGGGCAAGAGACCCAGTACTTC.

The chain carries TRBV1 and TRBJ2-3; TRBD1, as called in the table, went unchecked against the DNA. TRBV1 is recorded as a pseudogene. CDR3 length: 17 residues. The chain's CDR3 is CTSSQVALAQGTDTQYF. The DNA for the CDR3 is TGCACCAGCAGCCAGGTTGCTCTAGCACAGGGAACAGATACGCAGTATTTT.

The chain couples TRBV18 to TRBJ2-7; no clear D gene. The V end lost 6 bases, the J end lost 0 bases, and 15 bases lay between the germline ends. Germline CDR1 is KGHSH and CDR2 is LQKENI. The CDR3 spans 15 residues. CDR3 sequence: CASSPSGGVSYEQYF. The CDR3 bases are TGTGCCAGCTCCCCATCCGGTGGGGTCTCCTACGAGCAGTACTTC. Complete variable domain (other parts from reference TRBV18 and TRBJ2-7): NAGVMQNPRHLVRRRGQEARLRCSPMKGHSHVYWYRQLPEEGLKFMVYLQKENIIDESGMPKERFSAEFPKEGPSILRIQQVVRGDSAAYFCASSPSGGVSYEQYFGPGTRLTVT.

This clone was counted a few times. This sequence joins TRBV27 and TRBJ2-7; D remains ambiguous. The germline V and J ends were trimmed by 5 bases and 3 bases, with 11 bases remaining between them. The CDR3 consists of 13 residues. CDR1 MNHEY and CDR2 SMNVEV come from the germline V gene (reference sequence). CDR3 DNA sequence: TGTGCCAGCAGTCGATACGTAGACTACGAGCAGTACTTC. Protein: CASSRYVDYEQYF.

Regarding this clone: A much larger clone is a single base away; this may be a read error. This sample includes further DNA sequences coding for the same CDR3. This sequence joins TRBV7-2 and TRBJ2-5; D remains ambiguous. Per the germline V gene, CDR1 is SGHTA and CDR2 is FQGNSA. The CDR3 contains 12 residues. Trimming stripped 3 bases from V and 0 bases from J, with 2 bases between. CDR3 amino acids: CASSLYQETQYF. In DNA, the CDR3 is TGTGCCAGCAGCTTGTACCAAGAGACCCAGTACTTC. The full variable domain, its missing parts supplied by reference TRBV7-2 and TRBJ2-5, is GAGVSQSPSNKVTEKGKDVELRCDPISGHTALYWYRQSLGQGLEFLIYFQGNSAPDKSGLPSDRFSAERTGGSVSTLTIQRTQQEDSAVYLCASSLYQETQYFGPGTRLLVL.

The rearrangement uses TRBV29-1 and TRBJ2-3; 15 nucleotides match TRBD2. Germline CDR1 and CDR2: SQVTM and ANQGSEA. Trimming cost V 5 bases and J 7 bases; bases outside gene matches: 13. The CDR3 runs 17 residues. The CDR3 loop reads CSVQSPGLAGGAYTQYF. The DNA of the CDR3 is TGCAGCGTTCAATCACCGGGACTAGCGGGAGGAGCCTATACGCAGTATTTT.

The chain combines TRBV25-1 with TRBJ1-1, with D perhaps TRBD1 (5 bases). Trimming removed 4 bases from V and 4 bases from J, with 13 bases in between. CDR3 size: 14 residues. Germline-derived CDR1 and CDR2 are MGHDK and SYGVNS. CDR3 residues: CASSVIGEGTEAFF. The CDR3 region has the DNA TGTGCCAGCAGTGTAATAGGGGAGGGCACTGAAGCTTTCTTT. The variable domain in full, completed from reference TRBV25-1 and TRBJ1-1, reads EADIYQTPRYLVIGTGKKITLECSQTMGHDKMYWYQQDPGMELHLIHYSYGVNSTEKGDLSSESTVSRIRTEHFPLTLESARPSHTSQYLCASSVIGEGTEAFFGQGTRLTVV.

Comments on this clone: A junction boundary mismatches the germline segment, possibly from a read error. The chain recombines TRBV28 with TRBJ1-2; 8 nucleotides line up with TRBD1. This CDR3 has 11 residues. Germline values: CDR1 MDHEN, CDR2 SYDVKM. CDR3 sequence reads: CASRWQGAVSF. In DNA, the CDR3 is TGTGCCAGCAGATGGCAGGGGGCGGTTTCGTTC.

CDR3 DNA sequence: TGTGCCAGCAGTTTTTATCTTGCTCACAATGAGCAGTTCTTC. Encoded protein: CASSFYLAHNEQFF. The V gene is TRBV27, the J gene TRBJ2-1, with D uncertain. CDR1 MNHEY and CDR2 SMNVEV come from the germline V gene (reference sequence). The length of the CDR3 is 14 residues. V lost 3 bases to trimming and J lost 5 bases, with 11 bases between them.

J is TRBJ2-2 and V is TRBV5-1, with 10 bases fitting TRBD2. The CDR3 extends over 18 amino acids. V gave up 4 bases and J gave up 4 bases; unmatched junction bases: 13. CDR1 and CDR2 (germline): SGHRS, YFSETQ. CDR3 in DNA: TGCGCCAGCAGCCTGATAGCGGGAGGCCACGGGAGCACCGGGGAGCTGTTTTTT. This gives the protein CASSLIAGGHGSTGELFF.

The rearrangement links TRBV28 to TRBJ1-3, with TRBD1 as a possible D gene (5 bases). The CDR3 runs 17 residues. V was clipped by 6 bases and J by 0 bases, with 18 bases between them. Germline V gene sequence: CDR1 MDHEN, CDR2 SYDVKM. In nucleotides, the CDR3 is TGTGCCAGCAGCCGACCGGGGCTGCAGGTCTCTGGAAACACCATATATTTT. Protein sequence: CASSRPGLQVSGNTIYF. The full variable domain, completed using reference TRBV28 and TRBJ1-3, is DVKVTQSSRYLVKRTGEKVFLECVQDMDHENMFWYRQDPGLGLRLIYFSYDVKMKEKGDIPEGYSVSREKKERFSLILESASTNQTSMYLCASSRPGLQVSGNTIYFGEGSWLTVV.

The J gene is TRBJ2-7, the V gene TRBV19, with D possibly called TRBD1 or TRBD2 (5 bases each). The CDR3 runs to 15 residues. Trimming took off 6 bases at V and 4 bases at J, with 19 bases between the two ends. Looked up from germline, CDR1 is LNHDA and CDR2 is SQIVND (reference sequence). CDR3 in amino acids: CASSATGRGEYEQYF. For the CDR3, the DNA is TGTGCCAGTAGCGCTACCGGAAGGGGAGAGTACGAGCAGTACTTC. Variable domain in full (rest from reference TRBV19 and TRBJ2-7): DGGITQSPKYLFRKEGQNVTLSCEQNLNHDAMYWYRQDPGQGLRLIYYSQIVNDFQKGDIAEGYSVSREKKESFPLTVTSAQKNPTAFYLCASSATGRGEYEQYFGPGTRLTVT.

The chain recombines TRBV7-9 with TRBJ2-1; D is perhaps TRBD1 (5 bases). Trimming removed 6 bases from V and 7 bases from J, with 7 bases in between. Germline lookup yields CDR1 SEHNR and CDR2 FQNEAQ (reference sequence). The CDR3 covers 11 residues. Here the CDR3 DNA reads TGTGCCAGCAGTCGACAGAATGAGCAGTTCTTC. This codes for CASSRQNEQFF.

CDR3: CASSKKTGTSRGYTF. CDR3 DNA sequence: TGTGCCAGCAGCAAAAAAACAGGGACCTCCCGGGGCTACACCTTC. The chain has TRBV21-1 and TRBJ1-2; the table's D call, TRBD1, has no DNA check behind it. TRBV21-1 is a pseudogene segment. The CDR3 length is 15 residues.

The chain links TRBV15 to TRBJ2-7; the D call may be TRBD1 or TRBD2 (5 bases each). The CDR3 contains 15 residues. Trimming removed 1 base from V and 2 bases from J, with 12 bases in between. Germline-derived CDR1 and CDR2 are LNHNV and YYDKDF (reference sequence). CDR3 amino acids: CATSRADQGPYEQYF. DNA for the CDR3: TGTGCCACCAGCAGAGCTGATCAGGGACCCTACGAGCAGTACTTC.

This clone was detected only a few times. V and J are TRBV6-1 and TRBJ1-5; D unclear. The CDR3 is 15 amino acids. Trimming stripped 1 base from V and 0 bases from J, with 7 bases between. CDR1 is MNHNS and CDR2 is SASEGT in the germline V gene. Here the CDR3 reads CASSEVRISNQPQHF. CDR3 DNA: TGTGCCAGCAGTGAAGTGCGAATTAGCAATCAGCCCCAGCATTTT.

This chain links TRBV28 with TRBJ2-5; 7 bases are a match to TRBD1. TRBJ2-7 explains the end of the DNA better; the J call may be wrong. The germline V gene encodes CDR1 MDHEN and CDR2 SYDVKM. The length of the CDR3 is 15 residues. CDR3 protein: CASSLIGGQIYEQYF. In DNA form, the CDR3 reads TGTGCCAGCAGCCTTATTGGGGGACAGATCTACGAGCAGTACTTC.

The V call is TRBV6-1, the J call TRBJ1-2; 9 positions agree with TRBD1. Per germline, CDR1 MNHNS and CDR2 SASEGT. The CDR3 covers 14 residues. The junction had 4 bases not matched to a gene; V was cut back by 6 bases and J by 2 bases. This CDR3 is CASRGGTGNYGYTF. DNA for the CDR3: TGTGCCAGCAGAGGGGGGACAGGGAACTATGGCTACACCTTC.

This clone was seen repeatedly, ten times or more. The V gene is TRBV5-1, the J gene TRBJ2-7; 13 positions match TRBD2. The CDR3 runs to 14 residues. In germline, CDR1 is SGHRS, CDR2 YFSETQ. Trimming removed 4 bases from V and 6 bases from J; junction bases left unmatched: 4. The CDR3 coding sequence is TGCGCCAGCAGCACAGGGACTAGCGGGATCGAGCAGTACTTC. It yields the protein CASSTGTSGIEQYF.